This T cell receptor beta chain was retrieved from a study of radiotherapy plus CTLA-4 blockade in lung cancer. The overall study: Objective responses were observed in around 17% of patients, and disease control was achieved by just over 30%.

General observations from the study: TCR clones from tumors expanded in blood after radiotherapy plus ipilimumab. Response, reportedly, was best predicted by interferon-beta along with early blood T cell clone dynamics.

This clone was observed a handful of times. Its specificity is unknown. Germline V gene lookup returns CDR1 MDHEN and CDR2 SYDVKM. Trimming removed 5 bases from V and 5 bases from J, with 12 bases in between. This CDR3 region has 14 residues. Chemo-refractory metastatic non-small-cell lung cancer patients received focal radiation with ipilimumab CTLA-4 blockade. Sequenced by immunoSEQ multiplex PCR; TCRdb stores in-frame clones only, minus some. The table lists tens of thousands of clones, around 76% of them singletons. This clonotype was obtained from a human donor with non-small cell lung cancer who had stable disease on radiotherapy plus ipilimumab. Material: peripheral blood, obtained from a patient treated with radiotherapy plus ipilimumab. The V gene is TRBV28, the J gene TRBJ2-2, with D possibly TRBD2 on 6 matching bases. CDR3 DNA sequence: TGTGCCAGCAGTCCCGGAGGGGTAACCGGGGAGCTGTTTTTT. Its translation is CASSPGGVTGELFF.